This entry features one T cell receptor (beta chain) sequence. Antigen: not known. Every sample had 80,000 to 100,000 of its TCR templates assayed. TCRdb keeps only in-frame clones here, not all; method: immunoSEQ multiplex PCR. The sample yields some 100,000 clones, 94% seen once. The data belong to a study of siplizumab effects on memory and regulatory T cells. Broader study findings: Proof of suppressive function in proliferating Tregs from siplizumab cultures was not established. Most alloreactive clones went unmapped to unstimulated subsets; only a minor fraction mapped. Naive T cells looked more diverse than memory cells and looked like major alloresponse contributors.

Input material: Tregs sorted from blood. This clonotype was sampled from a human donor in good health.

The CDR3 spells CASSLRSSGSIETQYF. CDR3 DNA sequence: TGTGCCAGCAGCTTGCGGTCTAGCGGGAGCATTGAGACCCAGTACTTC. This rearrangement joins TRBV11-3 to TRBJ2-5; 10 positions match TRBD2. The CDR3 extends over 16 amino acids. Germline assignment: CDR1 SGHNT and CDR2 YENEEA. The J segment lost 5 bases and the V segment lost 3 bases, leaving 9 bases of the junction unmatched.